These 13 T cell receptor beta chains came from one sample sequenced in a study of blood T cells in healthy people across ages. The use of a sample-barcoded 5' primer and a J-beta primer mix characterized a second PCR of about 7 to 12 cycles. TCRdb re-analysed the 5' RACE reads in MiXCR, keeping a single row per CDR3 protein. The sample shows almost 1 million distinct CDR3 sequences, just over 50% of them seen only once. The source material was blood. The source of these receptors is a woman between 55 and 75 years old in good health.

This clonotype showed up many times. The chain couples TRBV29-1 to TRBJ2-6; D call uncertain. Germline assignment: CDR1 SQVTM and CDR2 ANQGSEA. Between the trimmed V and J ends, which lost 3 bases and 1 base, there was a span of 1 base. This CDR3 spans 12 amino acids. DNA for the CDR3: TGCAGCGTTGAGTCTGGGGCCAACGTCCTGACTTTC. As protein: CSVESGANVLTF.

The table lists this clonotype with a few counts. The chain is built from TRBV2 and TRBJ2-1, with TRBD2 matching 8 bases. Trimming at V came to 6 bases and at J to 3 bases, leaving 7 bases not matched to a gene. The CDR3 has 15 amino acids. Germline V gene data show CDR1 as SNHLY and CDR2 as FYNNEI. The DNA for the CDR3 is TGTGCCAGCAGAAAGCTGACTAGCGACTACAATGAGCAGTTCTTC. This encodes CASRKLTSDYNEQFF.

This clonotype was found many times. The chain employs TRBV5-1 and TRBJ2-3; perhaps TRBD2 as D (5 bases). This CDR3 spans 14 amino acids. The V gene's germline CDR1 is SGHRS and CDR2 YFSETQ. V was trimmed by 1 base and J by 2 bases, leaving 8 bases between them. CDR3 nucleotide sequence: TGCGCCAGCAGCTTGCTAGCCGACACAGATACGCAGTATTTT. Encoded protein: CASSLLADTDTQYF.

The rearrangement links TRBV7-2 to TRBJ1-1; D gene unclear. The CDR3 length is 13 residues. Trimming shortened V by 5 bases and J by 0 bases, and 7 bases separated the two germline ends. Germline-derived CDR1 and CDR2 are SGHTA and FQGNSA. The chain's CDR3 is CASSTRMNTEAFF. CDR3 in DNA: TGTGCCAGCAGCACACGGATGAACACTGAAGCTTTCTTT.

This clonotype appeared once. This chain uses TRBV5-1 with TRBJ1-1, with D possibly matching TRBD1 (6 bases). V lost 4 bases, J lost 6 bases, and 16 bases lay in between. The CDR3 runs to 14 residues. Germline CDR1 and CDR2: SGHRS and YFSETQ. The CDR3 reads CASSGVAGGAEAFF. For the CDR3, the DNA is TGCGCCAGCAGCGGGGTCGCCGGGGGCGCTGAAGCTTTCTTT.

This clonotype has just a few counts. The chain couples TRBV20-1 to TRBJ2-5; D remains ambiguous. The DNA matches TRBJ2-7 better at its end, which makes the J call doubtful. The V gene's germline CDR1 is DFQATT and CDR2 SNEGSKA (reference sequence). The CDR3 runs 13 residues. DNA for the CDR3: TGCAGTGCCCGCGGAACTCATTCGTACGAGCAGTACTTC. Residues: CSARGTHSYEQYF.

The gene calls are TRBV29-1 and TRBJ2-3, with D hard to call. With 0 bases removed from V and 2 bases from J, the gap between germline ends came to 6 bases. The CDR3 spans 13 residues. Germline V lookup: CDR1 SQVTM, CDR2 ANQGSEA. In DNA, the CDR3 is TGCAGCGTTGAAGAGAGGATCACAGATACGCAGTATTTT. It is translated as CSVEERITDTQYF.

The chain links TRBV7-2 to TRBJ2-5; D is undetermined. The length of the CDR3 is 13 residues. The germline CDR1 and CDR2 sequences are SGHTA and FQGNSA. Trimming took 6 bases from V and 11 from J, leaving 19 bases between them. CDR3 coding DNA: TGTGCCAGCAGTCCCTCTCTGGGTAATGAGCAGTACTTC. Amino acid sequence: CASSPSLGNEQYF. The whole variable domain, filled in from reference TRBV7-2 and TRBJ2-5, reads GAGVSQSPSNKVTEKGKDVELRCDPISGHTALYWYRQSLGQGLEFLIYFQGNSAPDKSGLPSDRFSAERTGGSVSTLTIQRTQQEDSAVYLCASSPSLGNEQYFGPGTRLLVL.

V usage is TRBV25-1 and J usage is TRBJ1-1; D uncertain. V lost 3 bases, J lost 1 base, and 12 bases lay in between. Looked up from germline, CDR1 is MGHDK and CDR2 is SYGVNS. The CDR3 runs 15 residues. The CDR3 spells CASSDRGTGNTEAFF. DNA of the CDR3: TGTGCCAGCAGTGATCGAGGTACGGGGAACACTGAAGCTTTCTTT. Looking up the rest from reference TRBV25-1 and TRBJ1-1 gives the full variable domain: EADIYQTPRYLVIGTGKKITLECSQTMGHDKMYWYQQDPGMELHLIHYSYGVNSTEKGDLSSESTVSRIRTEHFPLTLESARPSHTSQYLCASSDRGTGNTEAFFGQGTRLTVV.

This chain joins TRBV4-2 and TRBJ2-3; possibly TRBD2 for D (6 bases). The V gene's germline CDR1 is LGHNA and CDR2 YNFKEQ. V lost 0 bases and J lost 5, with 12 bases in between. There are 15 residues in the CDR3. In nucleotides, the CDR3 is TGTGCCAGCAGCCAAGATAACGGGAGTGTAGATACGCAGTATTTT. This sequence encodes CASSQDNGSVDTQYF.

This chain uses TRBV12-3 or TRBV12-4 with TRBJ2-3; 11 bases line up with TRBD2. Trimming cost V 6 bases and J 0 bases; bases outside gene matches: 14. The length of the CDR3 is 19 residues. Written as DNA, the CDR3 is TGTGCCAGCAGCGTTCCGGGACTAGCGGAAAGATCTAGCACAGATACGCAGTATTTT. Its protein is CASSVPGLAERSSTDTQYF.

CDR3 protein: CSARVPSGVVNEQFF. In DNA, the CDR3 is TGCAGTGCTAGAGTCCCTAGCGGGGTTGTGAATGAGCAGTTCTTC. The chain uses TRBV20-1 and TRBJ2-1; 9 bases align to TRBD2. Germline-derived CDR1 and CDR2 are DFQATT and SNEGSKA (reference sequence). The CDR3 contains 15 residues. J gave up 7 bases and V 1 base, and 8 bases lay outside the gene matches.

This clonotype was seen a handful of times. The chain combines TRBV4-2 with TRBJ2-7; D may be TRBD2 (5 bases). CDR3 size: 16 residues. The germline V and J ends were trimmed by 0 bases and 3 bases, with 15 bases remaining between them. Per the germline V gene, CDR1 is LGHNA and CDR2 is YNFKEQ. The CDR3 DNA sequence: TGTGCCAGCAGCCAAGAAGGGCAGCGGCCGAGCTACGAGCAGTACTTC. This translates into CASSQEGQRPSYEQYF.